The following is a T cell receptor beta chain sequence with its context. Its antigen is not identified. This sample stems from a study of T-cell reconstitution after alpha-beta-depleted transplantation in children. V was shortened by 3 bases and J by 9 bases, with 12 bases between the two germline ends. The CDR3 is 12 residues long. In germline, CDR1 is SGHDN, CDR2 FVKESK. General observations from the study: From surviving recipient T cells and thymic progenitors came the high day-60 TCRbeta diversity observed in some patients. The study reportedly traced alpha-beta T cells about two months after transplant to several hundred expanded graft clones. T-cell counts and diversity at one year following transplant were attributed mainly to newly produced T cells.

Unique molecular identifiers were used in preparing the TCRbeta library. Using its own MiXCR run on the PCR reads, TCRdb lists one record per CDR3 protein. Of hundreds of thousands of distinct CDR3 sequences listed, 10% to 15% were seen once; the top ten hold around 2.2%. The V call is TRBV14, the J call TRBJ2-7; D ambiguous. Sequencing was performed on PBMCs, mostly from graft donor cells, taken 360 days after TCRalphabeta/CD19-depleted stem cell transplant. The receptor comes from a male patient between 5 and 17 years old who had a stem cell transplant for acute myeloid leukemia, so the T cells may come from the graft donor. In DNA form, the CDR3 reads TGTGCCAGCAGCCATGGAAGTCTCGGGCAGTACTTC. As protein: CASSHGSLGQYF.